The source of this T cell receptor beta chain is a study of T-cell reconstitution after alpha-beta-depleted transplantation in children. Findings of the study overall: There were reportedly several hundred expanded graft clones from which alpha-beta T cells came about two months after transplant.

Library preparation (for TCRbeta) was performed with unique molecular identifiers. TCRdb reprocessed the PCR reads with MiXCR, giving one entry per CDR3 protein. This table holds 350,000 to 500,000 distinct CDR3 sequences, about 40% found once. The V gene lost 4 bases and the J gene lost 7 bases, with 8 bases spanning the gap. CDR1 GTSNPN and CDR2 SVGIG come from the germline V gene (reference sequence). This CDR3 has 11 residues. Comments on this clonotype: Antigen: not known.

This chain joins TRBV30 and TRBJ2-1; D gene unclear. Here the sequenced sample was PBMCs, taken before TCRalphabeta/CD19-depleted stem cell transplant. This clonotype was obtained from a girl aged 2 to 9 with aplastic anemia, due to receive a stem cell transplant. This CDR3 is CAWTGYNEQFF. CDR3 nucleotides: TGTGCCTGGACTGGCTATAATGAGCAGTTCTTC. The full variable domain, in which reference TRBV30 and TRBJ2-1 provide the parts outside the CDR3, is SQTIHQWPATLVQPVGSPLSLECTVEGTSNPNLYWYRQAAGRGLQLLFYSVGIGQISSEVPQNLSASRPQDRQFILSSKKLLLSDSGFYLCAWTGYNEQFFGPGTRLTVL.